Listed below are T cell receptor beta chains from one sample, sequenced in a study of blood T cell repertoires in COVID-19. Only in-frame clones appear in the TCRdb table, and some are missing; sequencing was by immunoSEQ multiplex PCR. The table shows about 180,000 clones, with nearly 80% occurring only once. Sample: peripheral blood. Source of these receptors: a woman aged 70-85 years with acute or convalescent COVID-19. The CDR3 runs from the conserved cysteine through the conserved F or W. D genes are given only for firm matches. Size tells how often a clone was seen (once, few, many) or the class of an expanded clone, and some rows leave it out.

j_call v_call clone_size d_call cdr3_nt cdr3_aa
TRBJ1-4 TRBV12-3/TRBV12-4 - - TGTGCCAGCAGGGGGGGTACTAATGAAAAACTGTTTTTT CASRGGTNEKLFF
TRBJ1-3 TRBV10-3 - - TGTGCCATCAGTGACAGGGGTCATATCTCTGGAAACACCATATATTTT CAISDRGHISGNTIYF
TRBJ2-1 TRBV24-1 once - TGTGCCACCAGTGAGTCGGGAGCCTACAATGAGCAGTTCTTC CATSESGAYNEQFF
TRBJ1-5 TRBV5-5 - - TGTGCCAGCAGCTTGGACCCGGGACAGCCCCAGCATTTT CASSLDPGQPQHF
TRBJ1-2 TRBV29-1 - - TGCAGCGTCTTCGGGAGTGCTGGCTACACCTTC CSVFGSAGYTF
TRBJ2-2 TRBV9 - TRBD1 TGTGCCAGCAGCGTAGGTACGGACAGGGTTGCCGGGGAGCTGTTTTTT CASSVGTDRVAGELFF
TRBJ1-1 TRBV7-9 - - TGTGCCAGCAGCTTAGTGAGGGAAGGGGCTTTCTTT CASSLVREGAFF
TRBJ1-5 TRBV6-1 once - TGTGCCAGCAGTGAAGACCAGGTCTTGCCCCAGCATTTT CASSEDQVLPQHF
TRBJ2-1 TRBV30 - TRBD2 TGTGCCTGGAGAGGCGGGAGTGAGCAGTTCTTC CAWRGGSEQFF
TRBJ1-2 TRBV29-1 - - TGCAGCGTCCTGACCGGGGGTGGCTACACCTTC CSVLTGGGYTF
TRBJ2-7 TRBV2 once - TGTGCCAGCAGCCGCATACTCTACGAGCAGTACTTC CASSRILYEQYF
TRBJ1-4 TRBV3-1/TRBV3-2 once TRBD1 TGTGCCAGCAGCCACCGAGACAGGGCCCCTGAAAAACTGTTTTTT CASSHRDRAPEKLFF
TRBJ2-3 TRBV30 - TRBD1 TGTGCCTGGAGTGTAGCAGGGGGCGCCGCAGATACGCAGTATTTT CAWSVAGGAADTQYF
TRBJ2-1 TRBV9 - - TGTGCCAGCAGCGTAAGGGGGGGCGGTTCCACGGGAGATGAGCAGTTCTTC CASSVRGGGSTGDEQFF
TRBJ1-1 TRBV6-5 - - TGTGCCAGCAGTTACTCGAGTCGGCGGCGGTTCACTGAAGCTTTCTTT CASSYSSRRRFTEAFF
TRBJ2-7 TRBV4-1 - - TGCGCCAGCAGCCAAGTTGGGGGAACGCGGGGATCCTACGAGCAGTACTTC CASSQVGGTRGSYEQYF
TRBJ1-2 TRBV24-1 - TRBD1 TGTGCCACCAGTGAAACAGGGGGTCTGGCGGATGGCTACACCTTC CATSETGGLADGYTF